The clone carrying this TCR beta chain was seen repeatedly, ten times or more. The antigen is unknown. In the library, each TCR cDNA molecule bore its own unique molecular identifier. TCRdb processed the 5' RACE reads anew with MiXCR; each CDR3 protein has one entry. The sample lists 20,000 to 30,000 distinct CDR3 sequences, roughly 9% occurring once. The record originates from a study of spatial heterogeneity in lung cancer. Study conclusions and caveats: Tracking of tumor mutation counts was seen in expanded intratumoral alpha and beta TCR counts.

Time point reported: sample taken at primary tumor resection. The donors, about 74 patients with untreated early-stage non-small cell lung cancer, provided the samples. The source material was lung tumor tissue, sampled at surgery. The TCR originated in a male donor with early-stage non-small cell lung cancer.

Here the CDR3 reads CASSSNMEPQHF. The CDR3 DNA is TGTGCCAGCAGTTCAAACATGGAGCCCCAGCATTTT. The rearrangement uses TRBV28 and TRBJ1-5; D not certain. The CDR3 contains 12 residues. Trimming took off 4 bases at V and 8 bases at J, with 9 bases between the two ends. Germline V CDR1 and CDR2: MDHEN, SYDVKM.